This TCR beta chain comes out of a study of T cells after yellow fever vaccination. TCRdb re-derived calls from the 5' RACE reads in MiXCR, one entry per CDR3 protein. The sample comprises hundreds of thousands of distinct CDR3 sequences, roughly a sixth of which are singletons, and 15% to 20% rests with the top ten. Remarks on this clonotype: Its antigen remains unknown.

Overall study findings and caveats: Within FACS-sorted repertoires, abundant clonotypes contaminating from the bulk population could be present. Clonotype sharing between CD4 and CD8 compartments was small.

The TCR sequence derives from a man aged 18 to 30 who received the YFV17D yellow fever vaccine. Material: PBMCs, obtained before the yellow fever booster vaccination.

The CDR3 bases are TGCGCCAGCAGTCAAGTGAGGGCGACTAGCGGGGACAATGAGCAGTTCTTC. It is translated as CASSQVRATSGDNEQFF. V is TRBV23-1 and J is TRBJ2-1; the match to TRBD2 covers 11 bases. TRBV23-1 has ORF status, its function being uncertain. With V trimmed by 2 bases and J by 5 bases, 8 bases remained unmatched. The CDR3 sequence is 17 residues long.